These 32 T cell receptor beta chains were all obtained from the same sample, sequenced in a study of identical twins (dated by TCRdb to 2016 to 2017). The library relied on 5' RACE. The sequencer was an Illumina HiSeq 2000. TCRdb trimmed public reads at Q25 via fastp, called clones via MiXCR and kept in-frame beta chains. Each entry merges the rows of one CDR3 protein and shows their most common DNA and genes. This sample has approximately 700,000 distinct CDR3 sequences in its table, and roughly 6.2% of those were observed once. The ten largest clones take up approximately 1.6% of the sample. The sequenced material came from naive T cells sorted from blood. This sample's cell subset or site label indicates: cells isolated with a human naive T-cell isolation kit. Receptors originate from a young man in good health.

This clonotype was counted at least ten times. The chain employs TRBV4-1 and TRBJ2-1, with 8 bases aligning to TRBD2. The V gene's germline CDR1 is MGHRA and CDR2 YSYEKL. This CDR3 contains 15 residues. J lost 0 bases, V lost 5 bases, and 3 bases had no gene match. DNA of the CDR3: TGCGCCAGCAGCGGTAGCGGGAACTCCTACAATGAGCAGTTCTTC. This gives the protein CASSGSGNSYNEQFF.

The chain recombines TRBV29-1 with TRBJ2-3; a weak D match, TRBD2 (6 bases). V was trimmed by 7 bases and J by 4 bases, leaving 18 bases between them. Germline V lookup: CDR1 SQVTM, CDR2 ANQGSEA. The CDR3 loop spans 14 amino acids. CDR3 amino acids: CSAWAGLGADTQYF. CDR3 bases: TGCAGCGCTTGGGCGGGACTTGGGGCAGATACGCAGTATTTT.

The V gene is TRBV5-1, the J gene TRBJ1-1; a weak D match, TRBD1 (6 bases). With 4 bases removed from V and 3 bases from J, the gap between germline ends came to 13 bases. Germline lookup yields CDR1 SGHRS and CDR2 YFSETQ. The CDR3 covers 14 residues. The CDR3 DNA sequence: TGCGCCAGCAGCGAGGGGGGCGCGGACACTGAAGCTTTCTTT. Its translation is CASSEGGADTEAFF.

This clonotype was found a few times. The chain employs TRBV5-1 and TRBJ2-1, with 13 bases matching TRBD2. Unmatched junction bases numbered 9, after V lost 4 bases and J lost 8 bases. The CDR3 totals 16 residues. Germline values: CDR1 SGHRS, CDR2 YFSETQ. CDR3 coding DNA: TGCGCCAGCAGCCCGGGACTAGCGGGAATCGGGGATGAGCAGTTCTTC. Amino acid sequence: CASSPGLAGIGDEQFF.

The chain recombines TRBV20-1 with TRBJ1-5; tentative D call: TRBD1 (5 bases). In germline, CDR1 is DFQATT, CDR2 SNEGSKA (reference sequence). The germline V and J ends were trimmed by 1 base and 3 bases, with 10 bases remaining between them. CDR3 length equals 14 residues. The CDR3 spells CSARGGDSNQPQHF. Here the CDR3 DNA reads TGCAGTGCTAGAGGCGGGGACTCCAATCAGCCCCAGCATTTT.

This clonotype was counted only a few times. V is TRBV27 and J is TRBJ2-3; 12 bases fit TRBD1. The CDR3 length is 16 residues. V dropped 6 bases and J dropped 3; count of bases not matched to a gene: 7. The V gene's germline CDR1 is MNHEY and CDR2 SMNVEV (reference sequence). The chain's CDR3 is CASSRDRGLVTDTQYF. The CDR3, as DNA: TGTGCCAGCAGCCGGGACAGGGGGCTTGTAACAGATACGCAGTATTTT.

J is TRBJ2-2 and V is TRBV11-2; D remains unclear. This CDR3 has 16 residues. V lost 0 bases and J lost 2, with 10 bases in between. Germline V gives CDR1 SGHAT, CDR2 FQNNGV. The CDR3 spells CASSLEPLRNTGELFF. The CDR3 nucleotides are TGTGCCAGCAGCTTAGAGCCCTTAAGAAACACCGGGGAGCTGTTTTTT.

The CDR3 region has the DNA TGTGCCAGCAGAGGGACTGGAGGGCATGAGCAGTTCTTC. Encoded protein: CASRGTGGHEQFF. The V call is TRBV6-1, the J call TRBJ2-1, with D possibly TRBD2 on 6 matching bases. Trimming pared 6 bases from V and 8 bases from J, leaving 14 bases between. From germline, CDR1 is MNHNS and CDR2 SASEGT. The CDR3 covers 13 residues.

This clonotype appeared many times. V is TRBV19 and J is TRBJ2-3; D ambiguous. V lost 6 bases and J lost 5, with 9 bases in between. The CDR3 covers 12 residues. CDR1 and CDR2 (germline): LNHDA, SQIVND (reference sequence). CDR3 sequence reads: CASSHREDTQYF. DNA of the CDR3: TGTGCCAGTAGCCATCGCGAAGATACGCAGTATTTT.

This clonotype was seen more than once but under ten times. The chain uses TRBV20-1 and TRBJ1-5; no reliable D call. Trimming removed 6 bases from V and 4 bases from J, with 19 bases in between. The CDR3 runs to 15 residues. Looked up from germline, CDR1 is DFQATT and CDR2 is SNEGSKA (reference sequence). The CDR3 nucleotides read TGCAGTGCGCTTAATAGGGTGGGTCCGAATCAGCCCCAGCATTTT. It translates to CSALNRVGPNQPQHF.

CDR3 DNA sequence: TGTGCCAGCAGCCAAGCCCCTCCAGGGCTAGATACGCAGTATTTT. It encodes CASSQAPPGLDTQYF. This chain connects TRBV3-1 to TRBJ2-3; a weak D match, TRBD1 (5 bases). Germline V gene sequence: CDR1 LGHDT, CDR2 YNNKEL (reference sequence). This CDR3 contains 15 residues. V lost 1 base, J lost 5 bases, and 13 bases lay in between.

This clonotype was seen ten or more times. The CDR3 DNA is TGTGCCAGCAGTCCGAGGAGGGGAGCACGCGAGCAGTACGTC. This encodes CASSPRRGAREQYV. The gene calls are TRBV12-3 or TRBV12-4 and TRBJ2-7; tentatively, D is TRBD2 (6 bases). V was pared by 5 bases and J by 6 bases, with 17 bases between. The CDR3 is 14 residues long.

This clonotype came up a few times. The V and J genes are TRBV6-1 and TRBJ2-5, with 7 bases identical to TRBD2. After removal of 4 bases from V and 10 bases from J, the junction contained 12 bases not matched to a gene. Per germline, CDR1 MNHNS and CDR2 SASEGT. The CDR3 contains 14 residues. The CDR3: CASSVGLEEEVQYF. DNA for the CDR3: TGTGCCAGCAGTGTCGGACTAGAAGAGGAGGTCCAGTACTTC.

This clonotype was detected ten times or more. The V gene is TRBV10-2, the J gene TRBJ2-5, with 7 bases fitting TRBD1. J gave up 6 bases and V 9 bases, and 7 bases lay outside the gene matches. The CDR3 covers 12 residues. Germline CDR1 WSHSY, CDR2 SAAADI. The CDR3 DNA follows: TGCGCCAGGTCCGGGACAGCACAGACCCAGTACTTC. This codes for CARSGTAQTQYF.

This clonotype came up a few times. For the CDR3, the DNA is TGTGCCAGCAGTCCCCCTAGCGGAAACTCCGGGGAGCTGTTTTTT. As protein: CASSPPSGNSGELFF. This chain connects TRBV2 to TRBJ2-2; 7 nucleotides align to TRBD2. CDR3 length equals 15 residues. From germline, CDR1 is SNHLY and CDR2 FYNNEI. The ends lost 5 bases at V and 6 bases at J; junction bases unmatched: 9.

This clonotype came up a few times. The chain is built from TRBV18 and TRBJ2-7, with D possibly TRBD2 on 6 matching bases. CDR3 length equals 14 residues. V was shortened by 6 bases and J by 3 bases, with 15 bases between the two germline ends. In germline, CDR1 is KGHSH, CDR2 LQKENI. CDR3 sequence reads: CASSENVGGYEQYV. For the CDR3, the DNA is TGTGCCAGCTCGGAAAATGTGGGAGGCTACGAGCAGTACGTC.

This rearrangement joins TRBV24-1 to TRBJ2-6, with 7 bases that match TRBD1. V lost 6 bases and J lost 1; bases outside the gene matches: 5. Germline CDR1 and CDR2: KGHDR and SFDVKD. This CDR3 is built from 16 residues. The CDR3 bases are TGTGCCACCAGTCCACAGGGGCCATCTGGGGCCAACGTCCTGACTTTC. This codes for CATSPQGPSGANVLTF.

This clonotype was counted only a few times. The rearrangement links TRBV29-1 to TRBJ2-1; D remains unclear. Germline V CDR1 and CDR2: SQVTM, ANQGSEA. With 3 bases removed from V and 5 bases from J, the gap between germline ends came to 5 bases. This CDR3 is built from 11 residues. CDR3 loop: CSVELNNEQFF. CDR3 DNA sequence: TGCAGCGTTGAGTTGAACAATGAGCAGTTCTTC.

This clonotype showed up just a few times. The CDR3, as DNA: TGTGCCAGCAGTCAACTAGCGGGACGACGTCTTGGGTTCTTC. It encodes CASSQLAGRRLGFF. The rearrangement joins TRBV28 to TRBJ2-1; 10 bases line up with TRBD2. There are 14 residues in the CDR3. Germline V lookup: CDR1 MDHEN, CDR2 SYDVKM. V lost 5 bases, J lost 15 bases, and 13 bases stayed unmatched.

This clonotype was seen repeatedly, ten times or more. The V and J genes are TRBV20-1 and TRBJ2-7; D remains ambiguous. CDR3 length: 11 amino acids. Germline V gene data show CDR1 as DFQATT and CDR2 as SNEGSKA (reference sequence). Trimming stripped 5 bases from V and 3 bases from J, with 8 bases between. The CDR3 DNA reads TGCAGTGCTTTCAGCAGCTACGAGCAGTACTTC. This translates into CSAFSSYEQYF.

The genes are TRBV6-5 and TRBJ1-2; no reliable D call. Germline values: CDR1 MNHEY, CDR2 SVGAGI. Trimming removed 10 bases from V and 8 bases from J, with 14 bases in between. This CDR3 comprises 11 residues. The CDR3: CATRGLPGYTF. CDR3 DNA: TGTGCCACCCGAGGATTACCGGGCTACACCTTC.

This clonotype has at least ten counts. The chain recombines TRBV4-2 with TRBJ2-7; TRBD2 is a possible D gene (6 bases). Germline-derived CDR1 and CDR2 are LGHNA and YNFKEQ. The CDR3 length is 15 residues. V was pared by 1 base and J by 5 bases, with 15 bases between. CDR3 loop: CASSQAGGRINEQYF. CDR3 in DNA: TGTGCCAGCAGCCAAGCAGGAGGGCGGATCAACGAGCAGTACTTC.

This clonotype turned up a few times. V gene TRBV6-2 or TRBV6-3 combines with J gene TRBJ2-1; TRBD2 aligns across 7 bases. The CDR3 spans 19 residues. Germline CDR1 MNHEY, CDR2 SVGEGT. With 2 bases clipped from V and 8 bases from J, the junction kept 21 bases outside the gene matches. The CDR3 nucleotides are TGTGCCAGCAGTTACCCCGTTTATAGGGCGGGAGTCGGGAACGATGAGCAGTTCTTC. Its protein product is CASSYPVYRAGVGNDEQFF.

There are many counts of this clonotype. The chain uses TRBV5-1 and TRBJ1-6, with D maybe TRBD1 (5 bases). Trimming stripped 0 bases from V and 1 base from J, with 11 bases between. This CDR3 is 17 amino acids long. CDR1 and CDR2 (germline): SGHRS, YFSETQ. The CDR3 bases are TGCGCCAGCAGCTTGGCCCGGCAGGGATCCTATAATTCACCCCTCCACTTT. Protein: CASSLARQGSYNSPLHF.

Many counts were recorded for this clonotype. This chain links TRBV20-1 with TRBJ1-2; D is perhaps TRBD1 (5 bases). CDR1 and CDR2 from the germline V gene are DFQATT and SNEGSKA (reference sequence). The germline V and J ends were trimmed by 3 bases and 5 bases, with 13 bases remaining between them. The CDR3 runs 13 residues. In DNA form, the CDR3 reads TGCAGTGCTAGTTTGGGGGGTAATTATGGCTACACCTTC. Its protein product is CSASLGGNYGYTF.

Ten or more counts support this clonotype. The chain is built from TRBV12-3 or TRBV12-4 and TRBJ2-1; D may match TRBD1 or TRBD2 (5 bases each). V was cut by 7 bases and J by 0 bases, with 7 bases left in between. The CDR3 consists of 13 residues. The CDR3 DNA is TGTGCCAGCAAGGGGAGCTCCTACAATGAGCAGTTCTTC. Translated: CASKGSSYNEQFF.

The gene calls are TRBV3-1 and TRBJ2-1; D is undetermined. Deletions cut 4 bases from V and 10 bases from J, with 14 bases between. Germline CDR1 LGHDT, CDR2 YNNKEL (reference sequence). CDR3 length equals 13 residues. In DNA, the CDR3 is TGTGCCAGCAGCCTACTGCTTTTGGGGGAGCAGTTCTTC. It specifies CASSLLLLGEQFF.

This clonotype was detected only a few times. This rearrangement joins TRBV5-1 to TRBJ1-6; 11 nucleotides agree with TRBD1. CDR3 length: 16 amino acids. V lost 0 bases and J lost 7; bases outside the gene matches: 3. Germline V gene lookup returns CDR1 SGHRS and CDR2 YFSETQ. CDR3 in DNA: TGCGCCAGCAGCTTGGAAGGACAGGGGGCGAATTCACCCCTCCACTTT. It codes for CASSLEGQGANSPLHF.

The chain employs TRBV30 and TRBJ2-1; TRBD1 agrees at 9 bases. The CDR3 length is 14 residues. The ends lost 5 bases at V and 7 bases at J; junction bases unmatched: 9. Per the germline V gene, CDR1 is GTSNPN and CDR2 is SVGIG (reference sequence). The CDR3 DNA reads as TGTGCCTGGGCTTCCGGGACAGGGTTGAATGAGCAGTTCTTC. Protein sequence: CAWASGTGLNEQFF. Looking up the rest from reference TRBV30 and TRBJ2-1 gives the full variable domain: SQTIHQWPATLVQPVGSPLSLECTVEGTSNPNLYWYRQAAGRGLQLLFYSVGIGQISSEVPQNLSASRPQDRQFILSSKKLLLSDSGFYLCAWASGTGLNEQFFGPGTRLTVL.

At least ten counts were recorded for this clonotype. The chain joins TRBV12-3 or TRBV12-4 to TRBJ1-1; D not resolved. Trimming removed 7 bases at V and 1 base at J, with 10 bases between. The CDR3 is 13 residues long. For the CDR3, the DNA is TGTGCCAGCAAGGAAGGACCGAACACTGAAGCTTTCTTT. This encodes CASKEGPNTEAFF.

This clonotype was counted between two and nine times. The chain is built from TRBV10-3 and TRBJ1-5; possible D gene TRBD1, 6 bases. V was pared by 4 bases and J by 7 bases, with 14 bases between. CDR1 ENHRY and CDR2 SYGVKD come from the germline V gene. The CDR3 contains 14 residues. The CDR3 sequence: CAISGTAQGQPQHF. The CDR3 bases are TGTGCCATCAGTGGGACAGCCCAAGGGCAGCCCCAGCATTTT.

The chain combines TRBV29-1 with TRBJ1-1; D unresolved. CDR3 length equals 11 residues. Trimming stripped 8 bases from V and 2 bases from J, with 9 bases between. Germline loops: CDR1 SQVTM, CDR2 ANQGSEA. The CDR3 DNA reads as TGCAGCTACGGGGTAAACACTGAAGCTTTCTTT. This encodes CSYGVNTEAFF. The complete variable domain, with remaining parts taken from reference TRBV29-1 and TRBJ1-1, reads SAVISQKPSRDICQRGTSLTIQCQVDSQVTMMFWYRQQPGQSLTLIATANQGSEATYESGFVIDKFPISRPNLTFSTLTVSNMSPEDSSIYLCSYGVNTEAFFGQGTRLTVV.